This TCR beta chain was sequenced in a study of T cell responses to AZD1222 COVID-19 vaccine. A remark on this clone: What it recognizes is unknown.

Overall study results and limits: Clonal diversity was possibly underestimated; the donors were predominantly white British and more often female. Repertoires were collected only later (after the peak T cell response had occurred). Dominant CD4 TCR responses targeted spike regions 160-218 and 743-854. Regions left unmutated in variants are reportedly the target of nearly half of spike-specific TCRs.

The CDR3 has 13 amino acids. Germline V gene sequence: CDR1 SGHNT, CDR2 YYREEE (reference sequence). V gave up 5 bases and J gave up 1 base, with 9 bases separating them. Some clones are missing from TCRdb's copy, which holds only in-frame ones; the method was immunoSEQ multiplex PCR. The sample contains 100,000 to 150,000 clones, 91% of which appear only once. The sample consisted of peripheral blood, taken 28 days after the second AZD1222 dose. The TCR was taken from an adult who received the AZD1222 COVID-19 vaccine. The rearrangement uses TRBV5-4 and TRBJ2-5; no clear D. The CDR3 coding sequence is TGTGCCAGCAGGGTCTGGAGCCAAGAGACCCAGTACTTC. Protein sequence: CASRVWSQETQYF. The full variable domain, rest sourced from reference TRBV5-4 and TRBJ2-5, is ETGVTQSPTHLIKTRGQQVTLRCSSQSGHNTVSWYQQALGQGPQFIFQYYREEENGRGNFPPRFSGLQFPNYSSELNVNALELDDSALYLCASRVWSQETQYFGPGTRLLVL.